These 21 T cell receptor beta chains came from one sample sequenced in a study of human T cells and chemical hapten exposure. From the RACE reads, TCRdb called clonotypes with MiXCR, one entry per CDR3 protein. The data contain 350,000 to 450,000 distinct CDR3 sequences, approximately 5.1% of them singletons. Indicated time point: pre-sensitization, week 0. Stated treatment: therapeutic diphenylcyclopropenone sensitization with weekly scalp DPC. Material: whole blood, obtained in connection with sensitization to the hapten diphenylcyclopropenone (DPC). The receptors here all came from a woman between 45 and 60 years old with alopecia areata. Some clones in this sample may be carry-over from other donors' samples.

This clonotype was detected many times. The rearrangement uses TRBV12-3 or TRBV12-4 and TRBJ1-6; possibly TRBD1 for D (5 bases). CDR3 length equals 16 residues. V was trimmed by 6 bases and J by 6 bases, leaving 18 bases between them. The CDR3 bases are TGTGCCAGCAGCTCAATCGGGGCAGGCGGTAATTCACCCCTCCACTTT. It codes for CASSSIGAGGNSPLHF.

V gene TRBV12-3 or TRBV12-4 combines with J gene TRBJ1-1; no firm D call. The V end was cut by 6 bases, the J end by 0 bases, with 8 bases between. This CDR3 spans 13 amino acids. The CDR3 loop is CASRNELNTEAFF. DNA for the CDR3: TGTGCCAGCAGAAATGAGCTGAACACTGAAGCTTTCTTT.

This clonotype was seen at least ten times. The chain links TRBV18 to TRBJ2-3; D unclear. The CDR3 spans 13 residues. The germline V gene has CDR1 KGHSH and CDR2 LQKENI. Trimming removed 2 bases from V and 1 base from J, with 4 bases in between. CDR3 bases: TGTGCCAGCTCACCAGTGGGCACAGATACGCAGTATTTT. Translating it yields CASSPVGTDTQYF.

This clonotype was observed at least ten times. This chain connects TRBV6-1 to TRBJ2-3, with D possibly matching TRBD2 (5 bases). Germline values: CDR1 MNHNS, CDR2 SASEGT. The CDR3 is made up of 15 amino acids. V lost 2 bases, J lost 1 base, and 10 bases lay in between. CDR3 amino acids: CASSENLGGTDTQYF. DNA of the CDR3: TGTGCCAGCAGTGAAAACTTGGGAGGCACAGATACGCAGTATTTT.

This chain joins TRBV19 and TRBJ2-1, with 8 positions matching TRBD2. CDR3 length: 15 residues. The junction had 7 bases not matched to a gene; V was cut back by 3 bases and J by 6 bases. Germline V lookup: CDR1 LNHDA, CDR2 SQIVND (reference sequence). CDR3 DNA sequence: TGTGCCAGTAGTATTGCGGGGGGCCCGGGCAATGAGCAGTTCTTC. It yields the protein CASSIAGGPGNEQFF.

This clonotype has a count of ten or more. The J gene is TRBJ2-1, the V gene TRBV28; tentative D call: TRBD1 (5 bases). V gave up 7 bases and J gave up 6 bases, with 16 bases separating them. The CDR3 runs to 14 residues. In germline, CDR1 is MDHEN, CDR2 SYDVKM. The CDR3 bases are TGTGCCAGCACCCGAGGCCCAGGGATCAATGAGCAGTTCTTC. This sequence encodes CASTRGPGINEQFF. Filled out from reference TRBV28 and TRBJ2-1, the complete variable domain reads DVKVTQSSRYLVKRTGEKVFLECVQDMDHENMFWYRQDPGLGLRLIYFSYDVKMKEKGDIPEGYSVSREKKERFSLILESASTNQTSMYLCASTRGPGINEQFFGPGTRLTVL.

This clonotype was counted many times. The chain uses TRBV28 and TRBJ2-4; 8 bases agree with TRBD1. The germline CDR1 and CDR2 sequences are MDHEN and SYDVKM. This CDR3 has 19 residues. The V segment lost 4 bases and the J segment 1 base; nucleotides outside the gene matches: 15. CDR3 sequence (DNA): TGTGCCAGCAGTTCCGGACAGGGACAAACTCAGGGGGCCAAAAACATTCAGTACTTC. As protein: CASSSGQGQTQGAKNIQYF.

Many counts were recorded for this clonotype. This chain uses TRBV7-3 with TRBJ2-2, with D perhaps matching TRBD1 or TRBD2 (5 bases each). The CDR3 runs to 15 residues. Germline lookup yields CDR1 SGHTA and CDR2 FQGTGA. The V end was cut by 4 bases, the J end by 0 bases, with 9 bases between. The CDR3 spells CASSSGPSNTGELFF. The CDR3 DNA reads TGTGCCAGCAGCTCGGGACCCTCGAACACCGGGGAGCTGTTTTTT.

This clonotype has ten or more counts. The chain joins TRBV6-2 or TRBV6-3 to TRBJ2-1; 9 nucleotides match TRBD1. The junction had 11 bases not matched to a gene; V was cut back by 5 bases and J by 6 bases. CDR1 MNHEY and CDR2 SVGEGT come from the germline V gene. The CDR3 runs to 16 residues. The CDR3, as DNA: TGTGCCAGCAGTCATCGACAGGGGGGGAGCGGCAATGAGCAGTTCTTC. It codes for CASSHRQGGSGNEQFF.

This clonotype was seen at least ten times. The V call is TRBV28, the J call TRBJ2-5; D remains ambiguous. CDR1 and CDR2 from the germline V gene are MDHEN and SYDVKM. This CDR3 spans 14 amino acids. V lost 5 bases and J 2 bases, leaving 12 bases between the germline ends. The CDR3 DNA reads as TGTGCCAGCAGTCCTCAGGCATATCAAGAGACCCAGTACTTC. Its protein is CASSPQAYQETQYF.

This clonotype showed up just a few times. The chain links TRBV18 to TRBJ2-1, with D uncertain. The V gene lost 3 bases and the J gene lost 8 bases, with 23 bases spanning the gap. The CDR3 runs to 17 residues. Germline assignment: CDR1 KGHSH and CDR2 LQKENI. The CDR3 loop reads CASSPLVPNYAADEQFF. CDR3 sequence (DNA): TGTGCCAGCTCACCTCTGGTCCCAAATTACGCCGCCGATGAGCAGTTCTTC.

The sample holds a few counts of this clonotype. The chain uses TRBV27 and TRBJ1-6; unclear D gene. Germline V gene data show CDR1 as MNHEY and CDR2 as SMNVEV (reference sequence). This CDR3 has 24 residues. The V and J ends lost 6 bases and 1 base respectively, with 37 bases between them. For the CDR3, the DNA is TGTGCCAGCAGCCTGGAAGCAGCATTGTCCACATCATCGACATTTGGGTCCTATAATTCACCCCTCCACTTT. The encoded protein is CASSLEAALSTSSTFGSYNSPLHF.

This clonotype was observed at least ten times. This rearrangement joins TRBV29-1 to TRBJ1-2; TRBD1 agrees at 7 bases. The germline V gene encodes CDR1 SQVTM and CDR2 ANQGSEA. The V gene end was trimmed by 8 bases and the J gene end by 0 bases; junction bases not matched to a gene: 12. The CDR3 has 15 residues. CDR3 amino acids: CSCWGQTGANYGYTF. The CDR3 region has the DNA TGCAGCTGCTGGGGACAGACCGGGGCTAACTATGGCTACACCTTC.

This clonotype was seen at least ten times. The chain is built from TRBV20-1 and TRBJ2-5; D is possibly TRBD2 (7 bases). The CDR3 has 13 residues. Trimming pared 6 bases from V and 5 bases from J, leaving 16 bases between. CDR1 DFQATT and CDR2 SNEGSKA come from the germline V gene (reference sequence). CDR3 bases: TGCAGTGCCACGGGACACGGGGGGGAGACCCAGTACTTC. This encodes CSATGHGGETQYF.

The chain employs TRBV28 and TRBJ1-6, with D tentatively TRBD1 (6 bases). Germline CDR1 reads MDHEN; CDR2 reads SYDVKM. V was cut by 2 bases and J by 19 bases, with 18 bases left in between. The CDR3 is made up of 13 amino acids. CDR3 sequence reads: CASSLNILWTAHF. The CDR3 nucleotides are TGTGCCAGCAGTTTAAATATTTTATGGACAGCACACTTT.

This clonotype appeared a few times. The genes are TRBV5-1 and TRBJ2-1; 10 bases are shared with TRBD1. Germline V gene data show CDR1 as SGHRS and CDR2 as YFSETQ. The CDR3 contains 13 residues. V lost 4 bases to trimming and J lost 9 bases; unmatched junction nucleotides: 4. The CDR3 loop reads CASSLGQGSEQFF. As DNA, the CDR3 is TGCGCCAGCAGCCTGGGACAGGGGAGTGAGCAGTTCTTC.

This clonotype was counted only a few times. DNA for the CDR3: TGTGCCCTCAGGGGGGACAGGGGGGCAGATACGCAGTATTTT. Amino acids: CALRGDRGADTQYF. The rearrangement links TRBV6-1 to TRBJ2-3; 11 nucleotides align to TRBD1. With V trimmed by 11 bases and J by 4 bases, 8 bases remained unmatched. The CDR3 is 14 residues long. Germline V gives CDR1 MNHNS, CDR2 SASEGT.

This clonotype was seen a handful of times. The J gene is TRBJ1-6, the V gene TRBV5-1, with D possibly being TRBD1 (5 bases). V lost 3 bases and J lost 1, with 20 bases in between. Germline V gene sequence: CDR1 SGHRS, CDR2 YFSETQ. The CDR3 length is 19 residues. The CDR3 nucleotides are TGCGCCAGCAGCTCGAACCCGGGACGGCGACCTTCCTATAATTCACCCCTCCACTTT. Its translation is CASSSNPGRRPSYNSPLHF.

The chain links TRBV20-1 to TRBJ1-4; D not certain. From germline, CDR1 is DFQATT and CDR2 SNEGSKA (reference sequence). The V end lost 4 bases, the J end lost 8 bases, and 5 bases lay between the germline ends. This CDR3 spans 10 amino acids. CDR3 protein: CSAKGEKLFF. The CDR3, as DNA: TGCAGTGCTAAGGGCGAAAAACTGTTTTTT.

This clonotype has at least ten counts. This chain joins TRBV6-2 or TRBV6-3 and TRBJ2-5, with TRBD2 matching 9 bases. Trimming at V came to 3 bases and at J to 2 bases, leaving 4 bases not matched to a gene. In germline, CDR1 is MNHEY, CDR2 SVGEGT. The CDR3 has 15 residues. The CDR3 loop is CASSYPREGQETQYF. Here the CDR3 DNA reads TGTGCCAGCAGTTATCCGCGGGAGGGGCAAGAGACCCAGTACTTC.

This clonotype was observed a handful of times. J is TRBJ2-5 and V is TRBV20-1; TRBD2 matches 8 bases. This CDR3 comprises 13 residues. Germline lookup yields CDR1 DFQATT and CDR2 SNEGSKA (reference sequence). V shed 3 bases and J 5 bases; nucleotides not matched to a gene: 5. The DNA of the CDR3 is TGCAGTGCTAGTGTAGCGGGACTGGAGACCCAGTACTTC. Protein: CSASVAGLETQYF.